Below, 3 T cell receptor beta chains from the same sample are listed, as sequenced in a study of T cells in Graves' hyperthyroidism and ophthalmopathy. TCR beta CDR3 regions were amplified from RNA. The TCR CDR3 first-round RT-PCR relied on the HTBI primer set. Each CDR3 protein is one row after TCRdb ran MiXCR on the multiplex PCR reads. The table shows about 350,000 distinct CDR3 sequences, with 14% occurring only once. Sequenced material: blood. All receptors derive from a woman aged 25 to 39 with Graves' hyperthyroidism.

This clonotype was seen more than once but under ten times. This chain uses TRBV7-9 with TRBJ2-2; the match to TRBD2 covers 14 bases. CDR1 and CDR2 (germline): SEHNR, FQNEAQ (reference sequence). This CDR3 contains 16 residues. Germline trimming cut 6 bases from V and 5 bases from J; bases unmatched to any gene: 5. DNA of the CDR3: TGTGCCAGCAGTGGGACTAGCGGGAGTTTGACCGGGGAGCTGTTTTTT. Translation gives CASSGTSGSLTGELFF.

V and J are TRBV28 and TRBJ1-2, with D hard to call. CDR1 and CDR2 (germline): MDHEN, SYDVKM. This CDR3 is 13 amino acids long. Trimming removed 3 bases at V and 8 bases at J, with 13 bases between. The chain's CDR3 is CASSLPELYGYTF. In DNA, the CDR3 is TGTGCCAGCAGTTTGCCAGAATTATACGGCTACACCTTC.

This clonotype was counted many times. V is TRBV6-2 or TRBV6-3 and J is TRBJ1-1; D is possibly TRBD1 (6 bases). Trimming removed 6 bases from V and 1 base from J, with 9 bases in between. The CDR3 extends over 13 amino acids. Germline V gene lookup returns CDR1 MNHEY and CDR2 SVGEGT. The CDR3 DNA sequence: TGTGCCAGCAGCCACAGGGAGAACACTGAAGCTTTCTTT. It specifies CASSHRENTEAFF.